This T cell receptor beta chain was sequenced for a study of blood T cell repertoires in COVID-19. Study at large: The United States, Italy and Spain supplied acute and convalescent COVID-19 samples.

Trimming cost V 4 bases and J 0 bases; bases outside gene matches: 6. Germline CDR1 is SQVTM and CDR2 is ANQGSEA. CDR3 length: 15 amino acids. Cohorts were assigned according to the clinical history that participants reported. Authors' processing steps: From reference gene primer amplification, estimates of nucleated cell counts were derived. Libraries were prepared by immunoSEQ multiplex PCR; TCRdb keeps only in-frame clonotypes and omits some of them. That table gives V, J and clone size, and the DNA gave D and trimming. The sample includes some 410,000 clones, 88% seen only once; the top ten take 0.95% to 1%.

This clonotype was obtained from a woman younger than 45 with acute COVID-19. The chain combines TRBV29-1 with TRBJ1-5, with TRBD1 matching over 7 bases. The sample comprised PBMCs or T cells enriched from blood (not recorded which). CDR3 sequence: CSVAGTVHSNQPQHF. In DNA, the CDR3 is TGCAGCGTTGCTGGGACAGTACATAGCAATCAGCCCCAGCATTTT.